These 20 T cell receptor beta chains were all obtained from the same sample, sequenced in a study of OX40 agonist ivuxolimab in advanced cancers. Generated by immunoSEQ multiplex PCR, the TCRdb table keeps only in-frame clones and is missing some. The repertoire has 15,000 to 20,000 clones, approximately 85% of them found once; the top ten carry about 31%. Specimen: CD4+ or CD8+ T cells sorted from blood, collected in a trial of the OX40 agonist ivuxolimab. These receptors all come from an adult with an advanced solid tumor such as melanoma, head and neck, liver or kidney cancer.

CDR3 protein: CASSLVGSSTEAFF. In DNA form, the CDR3 reads TGTGCCAGCAGTTTAGTGGGATCCAGCACTGAAGCTTTCTTT. The chain has TRBV28 and TRBJ1-1, with D unclear. This CDR3 is built from 14 residues. The V gene's germline CDR1 is MDHEN and CDR2 SYDVKM. With 2 bases removed from V and 4 bases from J, the gap between germline ends came to 11 bases. Combining the CDR3 with reference TRBV28 and TRBJ1-1 gives the whole variable domain DVKVTQSSRYLVKRTGEKVFLECVQDMDHENMFWYRQDPGLGLRLIYFSYDVKMKEKGDIPEGYSVSREKKERFSLILESASTNQTSMYLCASSLVGSSTEAFFGQGTRLTVV.

The CDR3 DNA reads as TGCGCCAGCAATTCCGGGACAGGGGGCGACGAGCAGTACTTC. This codes for CASNSGTGGDEQYF. The chain links TRBV10-1 to TRBJ2-7; 12 nucleotides line up with TRBD1. The junction had 6 bases not matched to a gene; V was cut back by 7 bases and J by 5 bases. The CDR3 contains 14 residues. CDR1 is WNHNN and CDR2 is SYGVQD in the germline V gene (reference sequence).

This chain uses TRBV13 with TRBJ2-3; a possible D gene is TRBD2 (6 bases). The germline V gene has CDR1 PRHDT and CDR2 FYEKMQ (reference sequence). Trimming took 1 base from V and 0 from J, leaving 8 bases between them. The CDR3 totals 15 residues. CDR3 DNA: TGTGCCAGCAGCTTAGCGACTAGAAGCACAGATACGCAGTATTTT. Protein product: CASSLATRSTDTQYF.

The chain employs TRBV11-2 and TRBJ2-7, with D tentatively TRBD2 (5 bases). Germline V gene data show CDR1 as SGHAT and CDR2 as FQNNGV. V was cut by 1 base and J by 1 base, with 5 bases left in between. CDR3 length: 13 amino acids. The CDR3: CASSLGTSYEQYF. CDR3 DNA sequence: TGTGCCAGCAGCTTAGGGACTTCCTACGAGCAGTACTTC.

The CDR3 protein is CASISAGGMETQYF. For the CDR3, the DNA is TGTGCCAGCATCTCGGCAGGGGGCATGGAGACCCAGTACTTC. The rearrangement links TRBV28 to TRBJ2-5; TRBD1 aligns across 8 bases. This CDR3 contains 14 residues. V was clipped by 7 bases and J by 5 bases; unmatched bases: 9. Germline lookup yields CDR1 MDHEN and CDR2 SYDVKM.

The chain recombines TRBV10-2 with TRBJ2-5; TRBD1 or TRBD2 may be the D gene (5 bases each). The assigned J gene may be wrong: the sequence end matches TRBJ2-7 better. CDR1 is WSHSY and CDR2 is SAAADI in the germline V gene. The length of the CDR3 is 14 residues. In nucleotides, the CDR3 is TGCGCCAGCATCCGTCCGGGGACCGGCTACGAGCAGTACTTC. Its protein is CASIRPGTGYEQYF.

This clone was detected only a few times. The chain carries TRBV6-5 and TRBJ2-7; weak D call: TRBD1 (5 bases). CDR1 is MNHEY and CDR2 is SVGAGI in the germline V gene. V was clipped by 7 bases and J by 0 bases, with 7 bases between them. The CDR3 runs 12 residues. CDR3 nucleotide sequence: TGTGCCAGCATAGGGGCCTCCTACGAGCAGTACTTC. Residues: CASIGASYEQYF.

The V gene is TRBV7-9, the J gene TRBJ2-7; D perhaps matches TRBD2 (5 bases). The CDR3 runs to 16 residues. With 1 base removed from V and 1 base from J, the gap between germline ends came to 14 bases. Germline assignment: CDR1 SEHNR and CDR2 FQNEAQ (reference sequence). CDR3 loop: CASSLDLGGWSYEQYF. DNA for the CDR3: TGTGCCAGCAGCTTAGACCTGGGCGGGTGGTCCTACGAGCAGTACTTC.

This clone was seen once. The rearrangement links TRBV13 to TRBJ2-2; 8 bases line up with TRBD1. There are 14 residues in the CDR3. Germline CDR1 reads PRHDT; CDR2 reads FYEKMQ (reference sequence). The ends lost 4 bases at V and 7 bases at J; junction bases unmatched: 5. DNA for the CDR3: TGTGCCAGCAGCTCCAGGGGGCGTATCGGGGAGCTGTTTTTT. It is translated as CASSSRGRIGELFF. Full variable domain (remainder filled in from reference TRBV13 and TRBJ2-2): AAGVIQSPRHLIKEKRETATLKCYPIPRHDTVYWYQQGPGQDPQFLISFYEKMQSDKGSIPDRFSAQQFSDYHSELNMSSLELGDSALYFCASSSRGRIGELFFGEGSRLTVL.

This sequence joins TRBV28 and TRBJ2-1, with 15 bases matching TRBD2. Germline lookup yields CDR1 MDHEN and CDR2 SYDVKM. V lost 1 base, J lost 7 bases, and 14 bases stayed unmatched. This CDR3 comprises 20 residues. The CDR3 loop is CASSLFLRTSGRALVNEQFF. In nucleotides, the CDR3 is TGTGCCAGCAGTTTATTTCTTCGGACTAGCGGGAGGGCCTTAGTGAATGAGCAGTTCTTC.

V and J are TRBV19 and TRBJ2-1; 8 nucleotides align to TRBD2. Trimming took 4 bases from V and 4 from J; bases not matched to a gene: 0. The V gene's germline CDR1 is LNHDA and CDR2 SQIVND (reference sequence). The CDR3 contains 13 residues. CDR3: CASSTSGYNEQFF. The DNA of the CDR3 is TGTGCCAGTAGTACTAGCGGGTACAATGAGCAGTTCTTC.

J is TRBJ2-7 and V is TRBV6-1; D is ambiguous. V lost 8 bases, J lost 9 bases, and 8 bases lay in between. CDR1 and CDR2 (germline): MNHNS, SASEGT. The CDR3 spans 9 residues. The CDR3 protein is CASLLWQYF. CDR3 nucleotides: TGTGCCAGCCTTTTGTGGCAGTACTTC.

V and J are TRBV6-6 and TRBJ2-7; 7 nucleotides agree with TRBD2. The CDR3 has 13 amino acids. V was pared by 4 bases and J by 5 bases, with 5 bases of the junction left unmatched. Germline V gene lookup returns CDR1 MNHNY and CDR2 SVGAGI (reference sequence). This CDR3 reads CASSSRDYDEQYF. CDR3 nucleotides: TGTGCCAGCAGTTCCCGGGACTATGACGAGCAGTACTTC.

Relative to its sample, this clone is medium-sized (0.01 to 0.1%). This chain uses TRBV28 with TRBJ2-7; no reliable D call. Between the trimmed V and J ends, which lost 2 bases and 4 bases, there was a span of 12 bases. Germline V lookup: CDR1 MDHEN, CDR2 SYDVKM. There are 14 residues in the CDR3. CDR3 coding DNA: TGTGCCAGCAGTTTAGTCCCCGTTTCTTACGAGCAGTACTTC. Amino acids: CASSLVPVSYEQYF.

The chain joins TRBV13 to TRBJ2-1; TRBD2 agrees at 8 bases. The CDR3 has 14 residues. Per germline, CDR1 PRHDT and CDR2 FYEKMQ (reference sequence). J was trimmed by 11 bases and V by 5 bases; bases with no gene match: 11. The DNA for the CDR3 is TGTGCCAGCAGCCCCGTTAGTAGCGGGATCAAGCAGTTCTTC. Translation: CASSPVSSGIKQFF.

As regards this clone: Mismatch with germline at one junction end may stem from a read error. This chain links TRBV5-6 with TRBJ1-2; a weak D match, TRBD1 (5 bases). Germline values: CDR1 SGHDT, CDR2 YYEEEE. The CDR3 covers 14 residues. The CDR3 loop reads CASSFGREVYGYTF. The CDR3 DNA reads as TGTGCCAGCAGCTTCGGCAGGGAGGTATATGGGTACACCTTC. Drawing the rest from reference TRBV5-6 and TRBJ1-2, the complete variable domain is DAGVTQSPTHLIKTRGQQVTLRCSPKSGHDTVSWYQQALGQGPQFIFQYYEEEERQRGNFPDRFSGHQFPNYSSELNVNALLLGDSALYLCASSFGREVYGYTFGSGTRLTVV.

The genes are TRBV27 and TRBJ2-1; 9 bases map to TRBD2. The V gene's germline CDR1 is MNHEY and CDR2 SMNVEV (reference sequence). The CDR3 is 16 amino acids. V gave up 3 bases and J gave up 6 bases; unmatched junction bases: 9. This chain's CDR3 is CASSLSIAGAFNEQFF. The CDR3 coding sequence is TGTGCCAGCAGTTTGTCCATAGCGGGAGCGTTCAATGAGCAGTTCTTC.

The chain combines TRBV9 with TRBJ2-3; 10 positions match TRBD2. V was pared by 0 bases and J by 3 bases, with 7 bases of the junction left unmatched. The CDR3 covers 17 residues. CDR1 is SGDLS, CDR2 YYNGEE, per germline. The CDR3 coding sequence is TGTGCCAGCAGCGTAGGAGGGAGCGGGAGGGCGACAGATACGCAGTATTTT. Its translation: CASSVGGSGRATDTQYF.

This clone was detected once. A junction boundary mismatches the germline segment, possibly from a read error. As DNA, the CDR3 is TGCGCCAGCAGCCTGGCGGCGACAGGGAGCGATACGCAGTATTTT. Protein sequence: CASSLAATGSDTQYF. The genes are TRBV5-4 and TRBJ2-3, with 7 bases fitting TRBD1. CDR1 and CDR2 (germline): SGHNT, YYREEE (reference sequence). The CDR3 is made up of 15 amino acids.

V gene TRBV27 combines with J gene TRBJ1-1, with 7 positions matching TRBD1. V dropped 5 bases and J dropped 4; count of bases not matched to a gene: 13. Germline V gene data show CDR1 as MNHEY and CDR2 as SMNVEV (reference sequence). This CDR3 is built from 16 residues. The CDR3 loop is CASSLPTGAPGTEAFF. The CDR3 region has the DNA TGTGCCAGCAGTCTACCCACAGGGGCCCCGGGCACTGAAGCTTTCTTT.